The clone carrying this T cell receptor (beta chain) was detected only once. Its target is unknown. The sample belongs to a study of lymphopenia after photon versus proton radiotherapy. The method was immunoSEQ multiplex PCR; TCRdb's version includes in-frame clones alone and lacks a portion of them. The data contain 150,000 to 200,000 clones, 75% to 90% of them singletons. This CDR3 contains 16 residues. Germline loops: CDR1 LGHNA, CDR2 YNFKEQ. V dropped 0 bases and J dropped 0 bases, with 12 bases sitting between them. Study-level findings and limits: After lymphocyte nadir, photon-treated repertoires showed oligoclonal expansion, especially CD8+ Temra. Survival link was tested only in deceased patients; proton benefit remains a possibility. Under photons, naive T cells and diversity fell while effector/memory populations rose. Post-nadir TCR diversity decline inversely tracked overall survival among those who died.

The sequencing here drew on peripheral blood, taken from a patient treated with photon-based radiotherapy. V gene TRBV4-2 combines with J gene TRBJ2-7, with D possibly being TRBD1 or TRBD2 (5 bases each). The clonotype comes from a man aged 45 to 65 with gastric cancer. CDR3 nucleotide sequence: TGTGCCAGCAGCCAAGATTGGGGACCCAGCTCCTACGAGCAGTACTTC. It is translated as CASSQDWGPSSYEQYF.